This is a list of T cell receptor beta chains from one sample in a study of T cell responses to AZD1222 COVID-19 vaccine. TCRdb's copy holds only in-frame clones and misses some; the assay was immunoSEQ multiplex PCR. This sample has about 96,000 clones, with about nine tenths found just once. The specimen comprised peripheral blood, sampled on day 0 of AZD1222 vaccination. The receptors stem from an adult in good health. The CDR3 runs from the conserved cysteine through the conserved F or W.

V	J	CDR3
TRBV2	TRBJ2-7	CASSEGPQDGSYEQYF
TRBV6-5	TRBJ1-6	CASSYSHRVGDSPLHF
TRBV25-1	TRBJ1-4	CASRDRPSRGNEKLFF
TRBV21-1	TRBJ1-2	CASSKLGPMGGYTF
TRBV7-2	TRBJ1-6	CASYQGGRSYNSPLHF
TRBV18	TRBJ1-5	CASSPRSSGYGVNQPQHF
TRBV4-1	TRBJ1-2	CASSQSTGFWYGYTF
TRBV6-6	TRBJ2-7	CASRSLSSGGSYEQYF
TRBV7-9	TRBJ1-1	CASSLHGGTEAFF
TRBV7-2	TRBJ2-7	CASSLARGPQHYEQYF
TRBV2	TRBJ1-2	CASSIPGQGALANYGYTF
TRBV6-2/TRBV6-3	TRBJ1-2	CASSYPGQSGYGYTF
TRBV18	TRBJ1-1	CASSQADSFEAFF
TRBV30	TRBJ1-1	CAWSAVNTEAFF
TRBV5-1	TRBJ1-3	CASSAGESGNTIYF
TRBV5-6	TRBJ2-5	CASSIQLRGTQYF
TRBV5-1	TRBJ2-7	CASSPKAEPGGGEQYF
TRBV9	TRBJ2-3	CASSVARGAITDTQYF
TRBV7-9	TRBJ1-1	CASSLIRTGTNTEAFF
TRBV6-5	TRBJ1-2	CASSYTGGYYGYTF
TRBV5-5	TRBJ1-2	CASSSRGDGYTF
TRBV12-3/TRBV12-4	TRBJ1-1	CASSLRDAFF
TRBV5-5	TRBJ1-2	CASRVGADNYGYTF
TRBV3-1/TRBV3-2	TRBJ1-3	CASTSLDRAGNTIYF
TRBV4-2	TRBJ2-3	CASSHGGGATDTQYF
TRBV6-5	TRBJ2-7	CASSYSRQRLQHEQYF
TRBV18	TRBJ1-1	CASSPPPGTGGDTEAFF
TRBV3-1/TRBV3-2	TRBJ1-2	CASSQGTVTATHGYTF
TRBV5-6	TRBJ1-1	CASSFRGQTEAFF
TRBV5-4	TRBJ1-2	CASSLAGGERGYTF
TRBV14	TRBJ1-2	CASSQETGSNYGYTF
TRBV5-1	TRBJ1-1	CASGAMNTEAFF
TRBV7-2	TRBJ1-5	CASSLITGRSNQPQHF
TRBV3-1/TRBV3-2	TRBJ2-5	CASSPVTSGGSQETQYF
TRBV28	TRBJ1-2	CASSQTLGQGGYGYTF
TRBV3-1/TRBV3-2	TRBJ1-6	CASSPGQGGNSPLHF
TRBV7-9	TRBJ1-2	CASSFRGSGANYGYTF
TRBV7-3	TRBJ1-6	CASSLTGTVNSPLHF
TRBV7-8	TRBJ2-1	CASSTRGAGRSYNEQFF
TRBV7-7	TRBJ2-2	CASSTRQGETGELFF
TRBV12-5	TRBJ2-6	CASASSGANVLTF
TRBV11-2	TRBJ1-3	CASSFDFGRNTIYF
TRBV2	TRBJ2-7	CASRGGQNYEQYF
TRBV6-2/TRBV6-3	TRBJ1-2	CASSYSASPGYTF
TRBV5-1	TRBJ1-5	CASSSSAGGNQPQHF
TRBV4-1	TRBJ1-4	CASSPFAGATNEKLFF
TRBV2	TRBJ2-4	CASSEQGAAKNIQYF
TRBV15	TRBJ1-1	CATSRPIPGPLNTEAFF
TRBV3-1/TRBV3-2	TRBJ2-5	CASSQKETQYF
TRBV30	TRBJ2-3	CAWTSGTSTDTQYF
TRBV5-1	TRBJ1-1	CASSLNQGATEAFF
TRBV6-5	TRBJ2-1	CASSRVGSYNEQFF
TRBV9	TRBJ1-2	CASSVGRGGWGDFGQNGYTF